This TCR beta chain was sequenced during a study of cytomegalovirus exposure and HLA in healthy donors. Across the study: Unique TCRs from HLA-typed donors, around 93 million of them, were held in an early data release.

Findings and limits, study-wide: Whilst most TCR sequences proved rare, a subset of public TCRs occurred across many donors. An ancestry cluster, one associated with Asian ancestry, reportedly showed fewer N-insertions than the approximately 670-donor mean in a later analysis. Through in vitro validation, a few CMV-associated chains were shown to be specific for CMV antigens.

The CDR3 is 14 amino acids. Trimming removed 0 bases at V and 1 base at J, with 9 bases between. Germline V gene lookup returns CDR1 SQVTM and CDR2 ANQGSEA. Points on this clone: Its antigen remains unknown.

Both 60 Vbeta primers and 13 Jbeta primers went into the PCR. TCRdb's table, derived via immunoSEQ multiplex PCR, lists solely in-frame clones and lacks some. Recorded here are 200,000 to 250,000 clones; the top ten clones represent 1.1%. The genes are TRBV29-1 and TRBJ1-1; no definite D call. The sequenced material came from PBMCs. This sequence was found in a girl aged 2 to 9 in good health and CMV-seropositive. The CDR3, as DNA: TGCAGCGTTGAAGAAGGAGGGAGGAACACTGAAGCTTTCTTT. Encoded protein: CSVEEGGRNTEAFF.